Below are 32 T cell receptor beta chains sequenced from a single sample in a study of response to subunit inactivated influenza vaccine. TCRdb recomputed calls from the RT-PCR reads with MiXCR, one row per CDR3 protein. Here the sample spans hundreds of thousands of distinct CDR3 sequences, approximately 14% being singletons. Sample: PBMCs from blood, taken 11 to 12 days after vaccination. All receptors derive from a man aged 50 to 59 who received an inactivated influenza vaccine.

This clonotype was seen a handful of times. The gene calls are TRBV29-1 and TRBJ2-1; D call uncertain. This CDR3 is 14 amino acids long. Germline V gene lookup returns CDR1 SQVTM and CDR2 ANQGSEA. CDR3 region: CTSGGSLSYNEQFF. The CDR3 nucleotides read TGCACCTCGGGTGGTTCCCTCTCCTACAATGAGCAGTTCTTC.

This clonotype occurred a few times. The chain has TRBV20-1 and TRBJ2-5, with D uncertain. Germline V lookup: CDR1 DFQATT, CDR2 SNEGSKA (reference sequence). Trimming took off 0 bases at V and 6 bases at J, with 20 bases between the two ends. CDR3 length equals 16 residues. CDR3 bases: TGCAGTGCTAGAGATGAAAGGGTACCCCTCTTGAAGACCCAGTACTTC. Protein product: CSARDERVPLLKTQYF.

The chain uses TRBV29-1 and TRBJ2-3, with 7 bases that match TRBD1. The CDR3 spans 14 residues. Germline trimming cut 4 bases from V and 1 base from J; bases unmatched to any gene: 5. Germline values: CDR1 SQVTM, CDR2 ANQGSEA. The CDR3 loop reads CSVVQGSGTDTQYF. CDR3 DNA: TGCAGCGTTGTACAGGGGTCTGGCACAGATACGCAGTATTTT.

This clonotype has just a few counts. This chain uses TRBV20-1 with TRBJ2-3, with D possibly being TRBD2 (6 bases). Germline values: CDR1 DFQATT, CDR2 SNEGSKA (reference sequence). The CDR3 loop spans 15 amino acids. The CDR3 sequence: CRGLFAGRTTEAQYF. The CDR3 DNA reads as TGCAGGGGCCTCTTTGCGGGAAGGACCACAGAAGCGCAGTATTTT.

This chain connects TRBV6-2 or TRBV6-3 to TRBJ1-5; D remains unclear. Germline CDR1 reads MNHEY; CDR2 reads SVGEGT. The V end lost 2 bases, the J end lost 7 bases, and 9 bases lay between the germline ends. This CDR3 is 13 amino acids long. The CDR3 here is CASSYPNRQPQHF. As DNA, the CDR3 is TGTGCCAGCAGTTACCCCAATCGGCAGCCCCAGCATTTT.

The rearrangement uses TRBV5-1 and TRBJ2-5; 10 positions agree with TRBD2. V lost 0 bases to trimming and J lost 1 base; unmatched junction nucleotides: 3. Germline V gene data show CDR1 as SGHRS and CDR2 as YFSETQ. CDR3 length: 16 amino acids. CDR3 protein: CASSLEGLALQETQYF. The CDR3 bases are TGCGCCAGCAGCTTGGAGGGACTAGCGCTCCAAGAGACCCAGTACTTC.

In its sample, this clonotype was seen once. V gene TRBV9 combines with J gene TRBJ2-2; 9 nucleotides align to TRBD1. With V trimmed by 4 bases and J by 7 bases, 11 bases remained unmatched. The CDR3 contains 16 residues. Germline-derived CDR1 and CDR2 are SGDLS and YYNGEE. The CDR3 bases are TGTGCCAGCAGCTGGGGGGGACAGGGACCCTTCGGGGAGCTGTTTTTT. Translating it yields CASSWGGQGPFGELFF.

This clonotype was counted a few times. V usage is TRBV20-1 and J usage is TRBJ2-2; 8 nucleotides line up with TRBD1. J was trimmed by 6 bases and V by 6 bases; bases with no gene match: 9. There are 14 residues in the CDR3. Germline V CDR1 and CDR2: DFQATT, SNEGSKA (reference sequence). The CDR3 here is CSASTGQEAGELFF. Written as DNA, the CDR3 is TGCAGTGCCAGTACGGGACAGGAGGCCGGGGAGCTGTTTTTT.

This clonotype was observed a handful of times. This chain connects TRBV28 to TRBJ2-3, with 10 bases fitting TRBD2. Germline CDR1 MDHEN, CDR2 SYDVKM. The CDR3 is 17 residues long. With 3 bases clipped from V and 0 bases from J, the junction kept 6 bases outside the gene matches. This chain's CDR3 is CASSLLAGVASTDTQYF. The CDR3 region has the DNA TGTGCCAGCAGTTTGCTAGCGGGAGTGGCTAGCACAGATACGCAGTATTTT.

This clonotype was detected many times. V gene TRBV29-1 combines with J gene TRBJ2-7, with D perhaps TRBD1 (5 bases). Looked up from germline, CDR1 is SQVTM and CDR2 is ANQGSEA. There are 13 residues in the CDR3. The ends were cut back, 4 bases at V and 1 base at J, with 11 bases in the middle. The chain's CDR3 is CSVGFKGSYEQYF. The CDR3, as DNA: TGCAGCGTTGGTTTCAAGGGGTCCTACGAGCAGTACTTC.

The chain is built from TRBV28 and TRBJ2-7; unclear D gene. Trimming shortened V by 5 bases and J by 3 bases, and 14 bases separated the two germline ends. Germline V gives CDR1 MDHEN, CDR2 SYDVKM. The CDR3 contains 14 residues. CDR3 DNA: TGTGCCAGCAGTCCCACCGGCCTCAACTACGAGCAGTACTTC. This sequence encodes CASSPTGLNYEQYF. Supplemented by reference TRBV28 and TRBJ2-7, the full variable domain reads DVKVTQSSRYLVKRTGEKVFLECVQDMDHENMFWYRQDPGLGLRLIYFSYDVKMKEKGDIPEGYSVSREKKERFSLILESASTNQTSMYLCASSPTGLNYEQYFGPGTRLTVT.

This clonotype has more than one count but fewer than ten. The V call is TRBV4-3, the J call TRBJ2-2, with TRBD1 as a possible D gene (6 bases). The CDR3 has 15 residues. Germline CDR1 LGHNA, CDR2 YSLEER. V shed 2 bases and J shed 7 bases, with 14 bases lying between them. The CDR3 coding sequence is TGCGCCAGCAGCCAAAGGACAGCTGGGGACGGGGAGCTGTTTTTT. Protein product: CASSQRTAGDGELFF.

This clonotype was seen ten or more times. The chain is built from TRBV29-1 and TRBJ2-5; D is perhaps TRBD1 (7 bases). Germline CDR1 is SQVTM and CDR2 is ANQGSEA. This CDR3 has 15 residues. Deletions cut 4 bases from V and 7 bases from J, with 22 bases between. In DNA form, the CDR3 reads TGCAGCGTTGCTATTGAGACAGGGCGGGGCGGGACCCAGTACTTC. Translated: CSVAIETGRGGTQYF.

This clonotype was counted between two and nine times. The gene calls are TRBV4-3 and TRBJ2-1; 13 positions agree with TRBD2. The CDR3 has 16 residues. Germline CDR1 LGHNA, CDR2 YSLEER. V shed 0 bases and J 9 bases; nucleotides not matched to a gene: 5. CDR3 in amino acids: CASSQELAGGPIEQFF. CDR3 nucleotide sequence: TGCGCCAGCAGCCAAGAACTAGCGGGAGGGCCGATTGAGCAGTTCTTC.

The gene calls are TRBV5-5 and TRBJ2-7; possibly TRBD1 or TRBD2 for D (5 bases each). V was clipped by 2 bases and J by 5 bases, with 20 bases between them. The CDR3 is 16 amino acids. The germline V gene encodes CDR1 SGHKS and CDR2 YYEKEE (reference sequence). The CDR3 loop reads CASSLEGTFYNDEQYF. CDR3 coding DNA: TGTGCCAGCAGCTTAGAAGGGACCTTTTATAACGACGAGCAGTACTTC.

There are a few counts of this clonotype. This rearrangement joins TRBV5-8 to TRBJ2-1, with D perhaps matching TRBD1 or TRBD2 (6 bases each). The CDR3 has 11 amino acids. V gave up 8 bases and J gave up 8 bases, with 11 bases separating them. Germline assignment: CDR1 SGHTS and CDR2 YDEGEE. CDR3 residues: CASSGAYEQFF. The CDR3 DNA reads TGTGCCAGTTCGGGGGCCTATGAGCAGTTCTTC.

This clonotype showed up many times. The chain recombines TRBV5-1 with TRBJ2-5; D unclear. The CDR3 is 13 amino acids. V was shortened by 4 bases and J by 4 bases, with 11 bases between the two germline ends. Per the germline V gene, CDR1 is SGHRS and CDR2 is YFSETQ. CDR3 loop: CASSVPGLETQYF. The CDR3 DNA reads TGCGCCAGCAGCGTACCGGGCTTAGAGACCCAGTACTTC.

This clonotype has a count of ten or more. The chain links TRBV5-1 to TRBJ1-4; D not resolved. Per the germline V gene, CDR1 is SGHRS and CDR2 is YFSETQ. CDR3 length equals 14 residues. V dropped 2 bases and J dropped 6 bases, with 11 bases sitting between them. The CDR3 loop reads CASSFLGPDEKLFF. Written as DNA, the CDR3 is TGCGCCAGCAGCTTTCTTGGCCCAGATGAAAAACTGTTTTTT.

This clonotype was found a few times. The V call is TRBV6-5, the J call TRBJ1-2; 7 bases align to TRBD1. Germline assignment: CDR1 MNHEY and CDR2 SVGAGI. CDR3 length: 15 residues. V lost 2 bases to trimming and J lost 3 bases; unmatched junction nucleotides: 6. The CDR3 sequence: CASSYGSRGYYGYTF. CDR3 sequence (DNA): TGTGCCAGCAGTTACGGTAGCAGGGGGTACTATGGCTACACCTTC.

The gene calls are TRBV7-2 and TRBJ2-3; no clear D gene. V shed 3 bases and J shed 2 bases, with 9 bases lying between them. CDR1 SGHTA and CDR2 FQGNSA come from the germline V gene. The CDR3 consists of 14 residues. CDR3 sequence: CASSLRPVTDTQYF. For the CDR3, the DNA is TGTGCCAGCAGCTTGCGGCCAGTCACAGATACGCAGTATTTT.

This clonotype has more than one count but fewer than ten. The chain couples TRBV11-2 to TRBJ2-2; TRBD1 matches 11 bases. The CDR3 totals 17 residues. Losses at the gene ends were 5 bases for V and 5 bases for J; bases not matched to a gene: 10. Germline V gene data show CDR1 as SGHAT and CDR2 as FQNNGV. The CDR3 nucleotides are TGTGCCAGCAGCCCCCTAGGGACAGGGGGTCGTACCGGGGAGCTGTTTTTT. Protein sequence: CASSPLGTGGRTGELFF. Combining the CDR3 with reference TRBV11-2 and TRBJ2-2 gives the whole variable domain EAGVAQSPRYKIIEKRQSVAFWCNPISGHATLYWYQQILGQGPKLLIQFQNNGVVDDSQLPKDRFSAERLKGVDSTLKIQPAKLEDSAVYLCASSPLGTGGRTGELFFGEGSRLTVL.

The chain combines TRBV28 with TRBJ1-6; 9 nucleotides match TRBD1. V gave up 6 bases and J gave up 8 bases; unmatched junction bases: 8. The CDR3 has 15 amino acids. CDR1 and CDR2 (germline): MDHEN, SYDVKM. CDR3 nucleotide sequence: TGTGCCAGCAGCCGCAGGGGACAGGGAGATTCACCCCTCCACTTT. It translates to CASSRRGQGDSPLHF. The whole variable domain, filled in from reference TRBV28 and TRBJ1-6, reads DVKVTQSSRYLVKRTGEKVFLECVQDMDHENMFWYRQDPGLGLRLIYFSYDVKMKEKGDIPEGYSVSREKKERFSLILESASTNQTSMYLCASSRRGQGDSPLHFGNGTRLTVT.

The chain carries TRBV6-2 or TRBV6-3 and TRBJ2-7, with 7 bases fitting TRBD1. Germline V gene data show CDR1 as MNHEY and CDR2 as SVGEGT. J gave up 6 bases and V 2 bases, and 7 bases lay outside the gene matches. The CDR3 is 14 residues long. DNA of the CDR3: TGTGCCAGCAGTTACAGAGCAGGGGGACGCGAGCAGTACTTC. Its protein product is CASSYRAGGREQYF.

J is TRBJ1-6 and V is TRBV7-9, with no clear D. Between the trimmed V and J ends, which lost 1 base and 14 bases, there was a span of 6 bases. This CDR3 has 11 residues. Germline-derived CDR1 and CDR2 are SEHNR and FQNEAQ (reference sequence). This CDR3 is CASSLGMALHF. CDR3 DNA: TGTGCCAGCAGCTTAGGTATGGCCCTCCACTTT.

This chain's CDR3 is CASSLAGGPSTDTQYF. In DNA, the CDR3 is TGTGCCAGCAGCTTAGCGGGAGGGCCGAGCACAGATACGCAGTATTTT. The rearrangement links TRBV11-2 to TRBJ2-3; TRBD2 agrees at 8 bases. The germline V gene encodes CDR1 SGHAT and CDR2 FQNNGV. The CDR3 has 16 residues. Unmatched junction bases numbered 3, after V lost 1 base and J lost 0 bases.

This clonotype was seen only a few times. The V and J genes are TRBV2 and TRBJ2-7, with 15 bases aligning to TRBD2. There are 17 residues in the CDR3. V gave up 5 bases and J gave up 4 bases; unmatched junction bases: 9. Germline CDR1 SNHLY, CDR2 FYNNEI. In nucleotides, the CDR3 is TGTGCCAGCAGTTGGACTAGCGGGGGGGTCGGTTTTTACGAGCAGTACTTC. Protein sequence: CASSWTSGGVGFYEQYF.

This clonotype was detected ten times or more. The chain couples TRBV29-1 to TRBJ2-5, with 7 bases fitting TRBD1. This CDR3 comprises 12 residues. The ends lost 7 bases at V and 4 bases at J; junction bases unmatched: 6. Germline loops: CDR1 SQVTM, CDR2 ANQGSEA. CDR3 sequence reads: CSAGQVAETQYF. CDR3 DNA sequence: TGCAGCGCAGGACAGGTCGCAGAGACCCAGTACTTC.

This clonotype came up a few times. The CDR3 DNA follows: TGTGCCAGCACCGCCGGAAGGCGCCTCAATCAGCCCCAGCATTTT. Protein sequence: CASTAGRRLNQPQHF. This chain connects TRBV12-3 or TRBV12-4 to TRBJ1-5; D not resolved. The CDR3 is 15 residues long. Trimming took off 7 bases at V and 3 bases at J, with 16 bases between the two ends.

The table lists this clonotype with many counts. This rearrangement joins TRBV12-3 or TRBV12-4 to TRBJ2-1, with D perhaps matching TRBD1 (7 bases). V lost 6 bases and J 0 bases, leaving 12 bases between the germline ends. The CDR3 loop spans 15 amino acids. In DNA form, the CDR3 reads TGTGCCAGCAGGTCGCAGGGGGGCTCCTACAATGAGCAGTTCTTC. Translation: CASRSQGGSYNEQFF.

This clonotype was seen more than once but under ten times. V gene TRBV10-3 combines with J gene TRBJ2-7; TRBD1 agrees at 9 bases. V shed 2 bases and J 7 bases; nucleotides not matched to a gene: 6. This CDR3 is 14 amino acids long. CDR1 is ENHRY, CDR2 SYGVKD, per germline. The CDR3 is CAISEGQGRMEQYF. The CDR3 region has the DNA TGTGCCATCAGTGAGGGACAGGGGCGAATGGAGCAGTACTTC.

This clonotype was recorded a few times. This rearrangement joins TRBV3-1 to TRBJ2-5, with unresolved D. Trimming took 3 bases from V and 2 from J, leaving 10 bases between them. Germline V lookup: CDR1 LGHDT, CDR2 YNNKEL (reference sequence). The CDR3 runs to 14 residues. The CDR3 is CASSHRALQETQYF. As DNA, the CDR3 is TGTGCCAGCAGCCACCGGGCCCTACAAGAGACCCAGTACTTC.

This clonotype appeared a few times. The CDR3 bases are TGCAGTGCTAGAGGATGGGTAGCGGGAATTCAAGAGACCCAGTACTTC. Encoded protein: CSARGWVAGIQETQYF. V gene TRBV20-1 combines with J gene TRBJ2-5; TRBD2 matches at 8 bases. V was clipped by 1 base and J by 2 bases; unmatched bases: 9. Per germline, CDR1 DFQATT and CDR2 SNEGSKA (reference sequence). The CDR3 extends over 16 amino acids.